Listed below are T cell receptor beta chains from one sample, sequenced in a study of CD8 T cells in Susac syndrome. TCRdb fed the immunoSEQ multiplex PCR reads into MiXCR, producing one record per CDR3 protein. Among approximately 70,000 distinct CDR3 sequences, over 85% were seen once, and the ten largest hold under 0.6%. The sequencing input was CD8+ T cells from PBMCs. The receptors come from a human donor with multiple sclerosis. Both conserved end residues are part of each CDR3. Each record gives: J gene, D gene, clone size, V gene, CDR3 DNA, CDR3 protein. D genes are given only for firm matches. Clone size appears in some rows only: once, few, many, or a class for an expanded clone.

>TRBJ2-5|TRBD2|-|TRBV13
TGTGCCAGCAGCCTCGGCGGGGGGGCAGAGACCCAGTACTTC
CASSLGGGAETQYF
>TRBJ2-7|TRBD2|-|TRBV13
TGTGCCAGCAGCTGGAGAACTAGCGGGGGGTACGAGCAGTACTTC
CASSWRTSGGYEQYF
>TRBJ2-5|TRBD1|few|TRBV7-9
TGTGCCAGCAGACTCGGGACAGGGGGAGAGACCCAGTACTTC
CASRLGTGGETQYF
>TRBJ2-7|TRBD1|-|TRBV28
TGTGCCAGCAGATCTCCGGGACAGGGTACTCTGGAGCAGTACTTC
CASRSPGQGTLEQYF
>TRBJ1-2|TRBD1|-|TRBV27
TGTGCCAGCAGTGGGACAGGGCGGAGCTATGGCTACACCTTC
CASSGTGRSYGYTF
>TRBJ1-2|-|-|TRBV13
TGTGCCAGCAGTCCTGATACAGGAGCTATCTATGGCTACACCTTC
CASSPDTGAIYGYTF
>TRBJ2-1|-|-|TRBV15
TGTGCCACCAGCAGAGTCGTTCGGGGGACCAACAATGAGCAGTTCTTC
CATSRVVRGTNNEQFF
>TRBJ2-7|-|-|TRBV7-9
TGTGCCAGCAGCTCAACGACGGACTTC
CASSSTTDF
>TRBJ2-3|-|-|TRBV29-1
TGCAGCGTTAAATTGTTTGGGGGCCTTAGCACAGATACGCAGTATTTT
CSVKLFGGLSTDTQYF
>TRBJ2-3|TRBD1|-|TRBV5-6
TGTGCCAGCAGCCTCCCGGGACAGATCCGCACAGATACGCAGTATTTT
CASSLPGQIRTDTQYF
>TRBJ2-5|TRBD1|-|TRBV7-3
TGTGCCAGCAGCCCGGGACAGGGTGAAGAGACCCAGTACTTC
CASSPGQGEETQYF
>TRBJ1-2|-|-|TRBV6-5
TGTGCCAGCAGTTACTCGAGGGGCTATGGCTACACCTTC
CASSYSRGYGYTF
>TRBJ1-5|-|-|TRBV28
TGTGCCAGCAGTTTGCCGGACCCACGGGTGCTTGATGATCAGCCCCAGCATTTT
CASSLPDPRVLDDQPQHF
>TRBJ2-3|-|-|TRBV3-1
TGTGCCAGCCTAGGCCAGACCACAGATACGCAGTATTTT
CASLGQTTDTQYF
>TRBJ2-7|-|once|TRBV3-1
TGTGCCAGCAGCCAAGATACGGGGTACTCCTACGAGCAGTACTTC
CASSQDTGYSYEQYF
>TRBJ2-7|-|-|TRBV5-6
TGTGCCAGCAGCTCAGGACGGAGCTCCTACGAGCAGTACTTC
CASSSGRSSYEQYF
>TRBJ2-5|TRBD2|-|TRBV24-1
TGTGCCACCAGTGGGGGGAGGGTGGAAGAGACCCAGTACTTC
CATSGGRVEETQYF
>TRBJ1-5|-|-|TRBV13
TGTGCCAGCAGCTTAGAGAATCAGCCCCAGCATTTT
CASSLENQPQHF
>TRBJ2-3|-|once|TRBV7-2
TGTGCCAGCAGCTTAGTACTAACAGATACGCAGTATTTT
CASSLVLTDTQYF
>TRBJ1-1|-|-|TRBV12-3/TRBV12-4
TGTGCCAGCAGTTCGTTCCTCGGGACCACGAACACTGAAGCTTTCTTT
CASSSFLGTTNTEAFF
>TRBJ1-5|-|-|TRBV15
TGTGCCACCAGCAGACCCATAGACCAGGGGATCGGCCAGCCCCAGCATTTT
CATSRPIDQGIGQPQHF
>TRBJ1-2|TRBD1|-|TRBV12-3/TRBV12-4
TGTGCCAGCAGTTCGACAGGGATCTATGGCTACACCTTC
CASSSTGIYGYTF